This passage covers 9 T cell receptor beta chains from one sample sequenced in a study of breast tumors, draining lymph nodes, adjacent tissues. From the multiplex PCR reads, TCRdb called clonotypes with MiXCR, one entry per CDR3 protein. The top ten clones hold 2% to 3% of a sample with about 80,000 distinct CDR3 sequences, 15% to 20% of them seen once. Axillary draining lymph nodes of breast cancer patients supplied the node samples. The sequenced sample was axillary lymph node tissue. These receptors came from a female donor with breast cancer. Some clones in this sample may be carry-over from other donors' samples.

About this clonotype: A read error may produce the germline difference seen at one junction end. The J gene is TRBJ2-2, the V gene TRBV9; D perhaps matches TRBD2 (6 bases). The CDR3 spans 13 residues. CDR1 and CDR2 from the germline V gene are SGDLS and YYNGEE. For the CDR3, the DNA is TGTGCCAGCAGCGTAGACCGGGCCGGGGGGCTGTTTTTT. Translation: CASSVDRAGGLFF.

This clonotype was picked up many times. The chain links TRBV11-2 to TRBJ2-3, with 11 nucleotides matching TRBD1. The CDR3 sequence is 17 residues long. Per the germline V gene, CDR1 is SGHAT and CDR2 is FQNNGV. J gave up 6 bases and V 0 bases, and 8 bases lay outside the gene matches. The CDR3 sequence: CASSLDVWTGGRDTQYF. The CDR3 bases are TGTGCCAGCAGCTTAGATGTTTGGACAGGGGGCAGGGATACGCAGTATTTT.

This clonotype was seen repeatedly, ten times or more. The rearrangement links TRBV11-3 to TRBJ2-7; D possibly corresponds to TRBD1 (5 bases). The V end was cut by 1 base, the J end by 0 bases, with 10 bases between. CDR3 size: 15 residues. Germline V lookup: CDR1 SGHNT, CDR2 YENEEA. CDR3 residues: CASSLAAGRSYEQYF. In nucleotides, the CDR3 is TGTGCCAGCAGCTTAGCGGCAGGGCGCTCCTACGAGCAGTACTTC.

The chain combines TRBV5-4 with TRBJ1-1; a possible D gene is TRBD1 (6 bases). CDR1 and CDR2 (germline): SGHNT, YYREEE (reference sequence). The length of the CDR3 is 12 residues. V dropped 4 bases and J dropped 7 bases, with 11 bases sitting between them. The CDR3 coding sequence is TGTGCCAGCAGCACCGACAGGTTTGAAGCTTTCTTT. Translating gives CASSTDRFEAFF.

The table lists this clonotype with a few counts. V is TRBV12-5 and J is TRBJ1-2, with D uncertain. Per germline, CDR1 LGHNT and CDR2 FRNRAP. There are 16 residues in the CDR3. With 1 base removed from V and 2 bases from J, the gap between germline ends came to 14 bases. In nucleotides, the CDR3 is TGTGCTAGTGGTTTGGAATTGGGGTGGGGAAACTATGGCTACACCTTC. Translated: CASGLELGWGNYGYTF.

This clonotype came up many times. The chain has TRBV19 and TRBJ2-7, with 8 bases matching TRBD2. The junction had 6 bases not matched to a gene; V was cut back by 3 bases and J by 2 bases. CDR3 length equals 15 residues. CDR1 LNHDA and CDR2 SQIVND come from the germline V gene (reference sequence). The CDR3: CASSMSLAGTYEQYF. The CDR3 DNA reads as TGTGCCAGTAGTATGTCTTTAGCGGGAACCTACGAGCAGTACTTC.

The sample holds many counts of this clonotype. CDR3 in amino acids: CSARSGSLTFNYGYTF. Written as DNA, the CDR3 is TGCAGTGCTAGGTCGGGGAGCCTCACCTTTAACTATGGCTACACCTTC. V gene TRBV20-1 combines with J gene TRBJ1-2; D not resolved. Looked up from germline, CDR1 is DFQATT and CDR2 is SNEGSKA (reference sequence). CDR3 length: 16 residues. V was trimmed by 3 bases and J by 1 base, leaving 18 bases between them.

This clonotype was picked up many times. The J gene is TRBJ2-7, the V gene TRBV2; 7 bases map to TRBD2. Germline CDR1 and CDR2: SNHLY and FYNNEI. This CDR3 spans 13 amino acids. V shed 7 bases and J 4 bases; nucleotides not matched to a gene: 7. This chain's CDR3 is CASNGLAEYEQYF. Here the CDR3 DNA reads TGTGCCAGCAATGGGCTAGCGGAATACGAGCAGTACTTC.

The V call is TRBV27, the J call TRBJ2-5; 8 bases are shared with TRBD2. J was trimmed by 2 bases and V by 3 bases; bases with no gene match: 5. In germline, CDR1 is MNHEY, CDR2 SMNVEV (reference sequence). The CDR3 is 15 amino acids. CDR3 coding DNA: TGTGCCAGCAGTTTCGGAGCGGGAGATCAAGAGACCCAGTACTTC. Protein: CASSFGAGDQETQYF.